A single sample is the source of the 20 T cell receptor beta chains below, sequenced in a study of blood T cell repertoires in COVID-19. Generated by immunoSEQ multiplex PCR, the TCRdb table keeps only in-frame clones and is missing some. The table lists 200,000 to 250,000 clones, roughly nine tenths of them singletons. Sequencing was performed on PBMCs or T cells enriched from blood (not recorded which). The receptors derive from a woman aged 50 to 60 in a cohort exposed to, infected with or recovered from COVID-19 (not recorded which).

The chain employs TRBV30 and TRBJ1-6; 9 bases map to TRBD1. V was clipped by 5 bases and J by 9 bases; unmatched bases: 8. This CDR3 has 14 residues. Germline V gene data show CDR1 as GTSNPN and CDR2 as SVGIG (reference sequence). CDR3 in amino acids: CAWHRDRDVSPLHF. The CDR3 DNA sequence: TGTGCCTGGCACCGGGACAGGGATGTTTCACCCCTCCACTTT.

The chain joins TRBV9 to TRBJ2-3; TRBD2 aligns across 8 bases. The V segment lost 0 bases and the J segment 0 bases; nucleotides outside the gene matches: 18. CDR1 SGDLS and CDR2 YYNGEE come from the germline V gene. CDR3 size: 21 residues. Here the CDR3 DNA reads TGTGCCAGCAGCGTAGAAGGCATCAGGGCGGGGGGAATTTCTAGCACAGATACGCAGTATTTT. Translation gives CASSVEGIRAGGISSTDTQYF.

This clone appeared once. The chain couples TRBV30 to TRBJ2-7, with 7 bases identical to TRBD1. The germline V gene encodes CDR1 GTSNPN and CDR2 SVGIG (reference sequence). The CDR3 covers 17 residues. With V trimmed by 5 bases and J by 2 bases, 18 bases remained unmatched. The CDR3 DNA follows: TGTGCCTGGGGGGGTCCGGGACAGAAAACGATAACCTACGAGCAGTACTTC. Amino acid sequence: CAWGGPGQKTITYEQYF.

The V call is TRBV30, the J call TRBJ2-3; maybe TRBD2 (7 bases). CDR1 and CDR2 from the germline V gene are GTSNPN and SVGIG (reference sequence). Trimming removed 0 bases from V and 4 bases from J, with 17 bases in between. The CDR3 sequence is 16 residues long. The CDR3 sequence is CAWSVRVGGAPDTQYF. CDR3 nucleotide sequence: TGTGCCTGGAGTGTACGGGTAGGGGGGGCCCCAGATACGCAGTATTTT.

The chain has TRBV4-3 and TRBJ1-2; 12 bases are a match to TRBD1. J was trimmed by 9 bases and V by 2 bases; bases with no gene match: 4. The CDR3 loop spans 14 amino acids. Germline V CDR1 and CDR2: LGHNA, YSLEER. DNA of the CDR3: TGCGCCAGCAGCCAACCGGGACAGGGGGCAAGCTACACCTTC. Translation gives CASSQPGQGASYTF.

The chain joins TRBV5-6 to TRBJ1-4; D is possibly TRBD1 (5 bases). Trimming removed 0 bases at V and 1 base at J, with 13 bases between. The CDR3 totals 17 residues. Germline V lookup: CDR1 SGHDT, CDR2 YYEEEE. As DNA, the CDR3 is TGTGCCAGCAGCTTGGAAGGTCTAGGACAAACTAATGAAAAACTGTTTTTT. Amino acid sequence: CASSLEGLGQTNEKLFF. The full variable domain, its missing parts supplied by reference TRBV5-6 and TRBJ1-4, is DAGVTQSPTHLIKTRGQQVTLRCSPKSGHDTVSWYQQALGQGPQFIFQYYEEEERQRGNFPDRFSGHQFPNYSSELNVNALLLGDSALYLCASSLEGLGQTNEKLFFGSGTQLSVL.

CDR3 coding DNA: TGTGCCACCAGACAACGATCCACAGATACGCAGTATTTT. Its protein is CATRQRSTDTQYF. J is TRBJ2-3 and V is TRBV24-1, with no clear D. V was shortened by 7 bases and J by 2 bases, with 9 bases between the two germline ends. CDR3 length: 13 amino acids. From germline, CDR1 is KGHDR and CDR2 SFDVKD.

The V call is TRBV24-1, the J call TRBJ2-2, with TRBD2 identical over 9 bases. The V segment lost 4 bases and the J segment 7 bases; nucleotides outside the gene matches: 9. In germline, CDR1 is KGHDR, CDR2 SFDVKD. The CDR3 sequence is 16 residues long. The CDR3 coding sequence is TGTGCCACCAGTGACCCGCGGGGGGGCCGTGACGGGGAGCTGTTTTTT. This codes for CATSDPRGGRDGELFF.

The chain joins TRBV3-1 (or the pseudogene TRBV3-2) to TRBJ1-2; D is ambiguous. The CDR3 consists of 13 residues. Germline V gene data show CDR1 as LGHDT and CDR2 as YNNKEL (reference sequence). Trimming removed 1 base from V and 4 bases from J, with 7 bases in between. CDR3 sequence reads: CASSQGPVYGYTF. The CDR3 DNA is TGTGCCAGCAGCCAAGGGCCAGTCTATGGCTACACCTTC.

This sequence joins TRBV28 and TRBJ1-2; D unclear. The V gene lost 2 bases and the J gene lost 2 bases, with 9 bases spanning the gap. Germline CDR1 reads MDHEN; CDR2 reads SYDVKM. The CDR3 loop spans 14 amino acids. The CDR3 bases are TGTGCCAGCAGTTTACGAGCGCAGAACTATGGCTACACCTTC. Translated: CASSLRAQNYGYTF.

The CDR3 protein is CASSFRASTGGYTF. As DNA, the CDR3 is TGTGCCAGCAGCTTTCGGGCCTCGACGGGAGGCTACACCTTC. The chain carries TRBV5-4 and TRBJ1-2; no firm D call. The germline V gene encodes CDR1 SGHNT and CDR2 YYREEE (reference sequence). Trimming stripped 2 bases from V and 8 bases from J, with 16 bases between. The CDR3 has 14 amino acids.

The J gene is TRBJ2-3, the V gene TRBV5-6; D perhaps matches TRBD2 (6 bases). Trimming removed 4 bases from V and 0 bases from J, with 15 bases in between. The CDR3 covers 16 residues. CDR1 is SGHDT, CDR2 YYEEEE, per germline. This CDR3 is CASSRPGVMSTDTQYF. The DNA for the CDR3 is TGTGCCAGCAGCCGCCCGGGGGTAATGAGCACAGATACGCAGTATTTT. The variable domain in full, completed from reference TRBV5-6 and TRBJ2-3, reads DAGVTQSPTHLIKTRGQQVTLRCSPKSGHDTVSWYQQALGQGPQFIFQYYEEEERQRGNFPDRFSGHQFPNYSSELNVNALLLGDSALYLCASSRPGVMSTDTQYFGPGTRLTVL.

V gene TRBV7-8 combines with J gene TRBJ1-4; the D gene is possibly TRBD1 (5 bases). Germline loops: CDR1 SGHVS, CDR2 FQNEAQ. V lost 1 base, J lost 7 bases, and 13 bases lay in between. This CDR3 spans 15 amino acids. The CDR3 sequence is CASSLDAGWSEKLFF. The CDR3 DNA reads TGTGCCAGCAGCTTAGATGCAGGGTGGTCTGAAAAACTGTTTTTT.

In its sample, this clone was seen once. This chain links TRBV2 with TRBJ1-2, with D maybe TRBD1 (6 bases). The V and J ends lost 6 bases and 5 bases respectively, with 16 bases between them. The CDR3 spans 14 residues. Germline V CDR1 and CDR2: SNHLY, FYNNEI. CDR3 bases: TGTGCCAGCAGCCGGACCGGGGGGACATATGGCTACACCTTC. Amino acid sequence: CASSRTGGTYGYTF.

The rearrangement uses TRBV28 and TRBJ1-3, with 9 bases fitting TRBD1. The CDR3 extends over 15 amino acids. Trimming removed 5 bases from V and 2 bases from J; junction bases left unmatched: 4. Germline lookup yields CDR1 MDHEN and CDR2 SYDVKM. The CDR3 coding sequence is TGTGCCAGCAGTGGACGGACAGGGGCTGGAAACACCATATATTTT. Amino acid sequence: CASSGRTGAGNTIYF.

The CDR3 DNA reads as TGTGCCAGCAGCACGGGACTAGACGAGCAGTACTTC. Protein sequence: CASSTGLDEQYF. The rearrangement joins TRBV5-4 to TRBJ2-7; 8 bases map to TRBD2. This CDR3 is 12 amino acids long. V shed 4 bases and J 5 bases; nucleotides not matched to a gene: 2. Germline CDR1 reads SGHNT; CDR2 reads YYREEE (reference sequence). The full variable domain, completed using reference TRBV5-4 and TRBJ2-7, is ETGVTQSPTHLIKTRGQQVTLRCSSQSGHNTVSWYQQALGQGPQFIFQYYREEENGRGNFPPRFSGLQFPNYSSELNVNALELDDSALYLCASSTGLDEQYFGPGTRLTVT.

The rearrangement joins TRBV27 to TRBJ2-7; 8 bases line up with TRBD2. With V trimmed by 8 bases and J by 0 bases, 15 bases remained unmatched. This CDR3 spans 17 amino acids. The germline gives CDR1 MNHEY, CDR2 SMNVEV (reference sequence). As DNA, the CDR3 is TGTGCCAGCTATATAATTTTATGGCGGGGGGCCTCCTACGAGCAGTACTTC. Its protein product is CASYIILWRGASYEQYF.

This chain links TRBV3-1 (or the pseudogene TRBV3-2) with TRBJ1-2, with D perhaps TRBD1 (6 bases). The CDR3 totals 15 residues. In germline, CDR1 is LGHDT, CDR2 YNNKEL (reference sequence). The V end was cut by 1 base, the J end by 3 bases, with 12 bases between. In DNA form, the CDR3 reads TGTGCCAGCAGCCAAGGGGCGCGGGGGCACTATGGCTACACCTTC. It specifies CASSQGARGHYGYTF.

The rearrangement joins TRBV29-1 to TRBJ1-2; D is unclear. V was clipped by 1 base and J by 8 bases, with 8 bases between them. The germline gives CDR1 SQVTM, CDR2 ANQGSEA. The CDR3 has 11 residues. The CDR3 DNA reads TGCAGCGTTGAAGTTGGGCTGGGCTACACCTTC. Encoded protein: CSVEVGLGYTF.

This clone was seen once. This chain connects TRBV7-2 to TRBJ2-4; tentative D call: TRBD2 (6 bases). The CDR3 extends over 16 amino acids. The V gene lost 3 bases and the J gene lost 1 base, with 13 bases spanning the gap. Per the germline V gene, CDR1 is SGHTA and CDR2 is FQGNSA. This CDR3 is CASSFPPGGAKNIQYF. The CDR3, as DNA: TGTGCCAGCAGCTTCCCTCCTGGGGGGGCCAAAAACATTCAGTACTTC.